The 16 T cell receptor delta chains below come from one sample, sequenced in a study of γδ T cells in repeated Plasmodium falciparum infection. TCRdb re-called clones from the multiplex PCR reads via CATT. The sample lists 45,000 to 50,000 delta-chain clones, less than 2% seen once, with about 8.6% in the top ten. Gammadelta T cells were flow-sorted from PBMC into Vgamma9/Vdelta2+ and Vdelta2-negative populations for bulk analysis. Sequencing was performed on gamma-delta T cells from blood. These receptors originate from a pool of human donors (malaria-infected and uninfected, not separated).

This clone was detected many times. The chain is built from TRDV2 and TRDJ1, with 11 bases fitting TRDD3. The V and J ends lost 0 bases and 7 bases, in that order; junction bases with no gene match: 15. The CDR3 consists of 18 residues. Per germline, CDR1 GEAIGNYY and CDR2 EKD. The CDR3 loop reads CACDTVGNWGIGPPKLIF. CDR3 DNA: TGTGCCTGTGACACCGTTGGGAACTGGGGGATAGGTCCTCCTAAACTCATCTTT.

This clone was counted only a few times. TCRdb's protein for this DNA is that of a much larger clone and differs from the translation at residue 10, likely a read error; the protein shown is the DNA translation. This rearrangement joins TRDV3 to TRDJ1, with TRDD3 matching 7 bases. This CDR3 region has 16 residues. Trimming took 5 bases from V and 3 from J; bases not matched to a gene: 18. The germline V gene has CDR1 TVYSNPD and CDR2 GDNSRS (reference sequence). Here the CDR3 reads CAADRGTGDPSDKLIF. For the CDR3, the DNA is TGTGCCGCGGATAGAGGTACGGGGGATCCCTCCGATAAACTCATCTTT.

To note about this clone: The protein recorded in TCRdb matches a much larger clone and deviates from this DNA's translation at residue 15, suggesting a read error; the protein here is obtained by translating the DNA. The rearrangement links TRDV1 to TRDJ1; 11 bases are shared with TRDD3. TCRdb carries no J gene annotation; the J gene was assigned here by matching the DNA with germline. The V gene end was trimmed by 0 bases and the J gene end by 1 base; junction bases not matched to a gene: 16. Germline CDR1 reads TSWWSYY; CDR2 reads QGS. The CDR3 sequence is 21 residues long. The CDR3: CALGELVPPRGWGIRTDKLIF. CDR3 sequence (DNA): TGTGCTCTTGGGGAACTTGTACCCCCCCGGGGATGGGGGATACGCACCGATAAACTCATCTTT.

At least ten counts were recorded for this clone. TCRdb records a much larger clone's protein for this DNA, with a difference at residue 15 that likely arises from a read error; the protein given is the translation of the DNA. The rearrangement links TRDV1 to TRDJ3; TRDD3 agrees at 10 bases. Germline-derived CDR1 and CDR2 are TSWWSYY and QGS. CDR3 length: 20 residues. CDR3: CALGGRVRTGGSWDARQMFF. The CDR3 DNA is TGTGCTCTTGGGGGCAGGGTAAGAACTGGGGGATCCTGGGACGCCCGACAGATGTTTTTC.

This clone showed up many times. The protein TCRdb lists belongs to a much larger clone and differs from this DNA's translation at residue 6, which points to a read error; the protein shown is made from the DNA. The CDR3, as DNA: TGTGCTCTTGAGACCTATTCCTACTGGGGATACGGAACCGATAAACTCATCTTT. It encodes CALETYSYWGYGTDKLIF. The rearrangement links TRDV1 to TRDJ1; TRDD3 matches at 9 bases. Here the J gene came from matching the DNA to germline, since TCRdb omits it. The CDR3 runs 18 residues. The germline V gene has CDR1 TSWWSYY and CDR2 QGS. V lost 7 bases, J lost 2 bases, and 17 bases stayed unmatched.

A note on this clone: A far larger clone is one base from this, pointing to a likely read error. The same CDR3 arises from other DNA sequences in this sample as well. J is TRDJ1 and V is TRDV1; perhaps TRDD3 as D (5 bases). Germline matching of the DNA provided the J gene here, since TCRdb leaves it blank. The CDR3 length is 24 residues. Germline V lookup: CDR1 TSWWSYY, CDR2 QGS. V lost 1 base, J lost 3 bases, and 39 bases lay in between. The CDR3 loop reads CALGERMGHIRGVCNPNASDKLIF. The DNA of the CDR3 is TGTGCTCTTGGGGAACGTATGGGCCACATACGCGGGGTCTGTAATCCGAACGCGTCCGATAAACTCATCTTT.

For this clone: The protein recorded in TCRdb matches a much larger clone and deviates from this DNA's translation at residue 11, suggesting a read error; the protein here is obtained by translating the DNA. The chain combines TRDV1 with TRDJ1; 12 bases align to TRDD3. TCRdb does not report a J gene; here it was assigned by matching the DNA to germline references. Germline CDR1 reads TSWWSYY; CDR2 reads QGS. The CDR3 extends over 18 amino acids. J gave up 3 bases and V 6 bases, and 14 bases lay outside the gene matches. The CDR3 loop reads CALGLVWGIRTRADKLIF. CDR3 sequence (DNA): TGTGCTCTTGGCCTCGTCTGGGGGATACGGACGCGGGCCGATAAACTCATCTTT.

This clone has more than one count but fewer than ten. TCRdb's listed protein matches a much larger clone and diverges from this DNA's translation at residue 13, likely through a read error; the protein shown comes from the DNA. The chain employs TRDV1 and TRDJ1; D remains unclear. The J gene, missing from TCRdb, was assigned here through DNA to germline matching. The CDR3 consists of 17 residues. CDR1 is TSWWSYY, CDR2 QGS, per germline. The DNA of the CDR3 is TGTGCTCTTGGGGAACTCATGACCCTGGCGTACACCGGTAAACTCATCTTT. This translates into CALGELMTLAYTGKLIF.

In its sample, this clone was seen a few times. TCRdb lists the protein of a much larger clone for this DNA, which differs at residue 15, so this is likely a read error; the protein given here is translated from the DNA itself. The chain combines TRDV3 with TRDJ1; D might be TRDD3 (9 bases). The J gene was missing in TCRdb and was found by matching the end of the DNA to germline. The CDR3 length is 21 residues. V dropped 3 bases and J dropped 0 bases, with 35 bases sitting between them. The germline V gene encodes CDR1 TVYSNPD and CDR2 GDNSRS (reference sequence). For the CDR3, the DNA is TGTGCCTTCACCCACTTCCTACTCGGTTTAACGGGGGATACCGACACCGATAAACTCATCTTT. The encoded protein is CAFTHFLLGLTGDTDTDKLIF.

This clone was found a few times. The protein that TCRdb holds for this DNA derives from a much larger clone and differs from the translated DNA at residue 4, which likely indicates a read error; the protein shown here is translated from the DNA. The rearrangement uses TRDV2 and TRDJ1; 7 bases line up with TRDD3. No J segment appears in TCRdb, so it was assigned here by matching the sequence to germline. Germline CDR1 reads GEAIGNYY; CDR2 reads EKD. The length of the CDR3 is 16 residues. The trim removed 5 bases at V and 5 bases at J, leaving 16 bases unmatched. The CDR3 DNA follows: TGTGCCTGTGGACCTGCGGCCAAATGGGGGAGAGATAAACTCATCTTT. It yields the protein CACGPAAKWGRDKLIF.

This clone was seen a handful of times. With only one base between it and a far larger clone, this is likely a read error. Other DNA variants within this sample encode the same CDR3. The rearrangement uses TRDV2 and TRDJ1; perhaps TRDD3 as D (6 bases). The J gene, missing from TCRdb, was assigned here through DNA to germline matching. Trimming shortened V by 7 bases and J by 3 bases, and 23 bases separated the two germline ends. The CDR3 has 16 amino acids. The germline V gene has CDR1 GEAIGNYY and CDR2 EKD. Here the CDR3 DNA reads TGTGCCTGCGACGTCCTGGGGTTTGATGATGCCGATAAACTCATCTTT. Its protein product is CACDVLGFDDADKLIF.

On this clone: This likely reflects a read error, since a far larger clone is one base away. The same CDR3 can be traced to other DNA sequences in this sample. V is TRDV1 and J is TRDJ1; D unresolved. The CDR3 sequence is 16 residues long. Looked up from germline, CDR1 is TSWWSYY and CDR2 is QGS. The ends were cut back, 3 bases at V and 0 bases at J, with 14 bases in the middle. CDR3 protein: CALGDTSGRYTDKLIF. The CDR3 DNA reads TGTGCTCTTGGGGACACCTCAGGACGATACACCGATAAACTCATCTTT.

This clone came up a few times. TCRdb's entry gives the protein of a much larger clone, which mismatches this DNA's translation at residue 14, likely from a read error; the protein reported here is translated from the DNA. The V call is TRDV2, the J call TRDJ1; 8 positions match TRDD3. The CDR3 extends over 17 amino acids. Germline assignment: CDR1 GEAIGNYY and CDR2 EKD. The CDR3 sequence: CACDTVSWGRAKDNLIF. DNA for the CDR3: TGTGCCTGTGACACCGTAAGCTGGGGGAGAGCGAAAGATAATCTCATCTTT.

A few counts support this clone. The likely explanation is a read error, given a far larger clone one base away. This CDR3 is also generated by other DNA sequences in the sample. The chain recombines TRDV1 with TRDJ1, with D possibly being TRDD3 (5 bases). Assignment of the J gene here rests on matching the DNA to germline, because TCRdb gives none. Looked up from germline, CDR1 is TSWWSYY and CDR2 is QGS. The CDR3 contains 15 residues. DNA of the CDR3: TGCGCTCTTGGGGAACCCCCCGGGGGGACCGATAAACTCATCTTT. Its protein product is CALGEPPGGTDKLIF.

In its sample, this clone was seen a few times. The protein TCRdb gives is from a much larger clone and does not agree with this DNA's translation at residue 10, likely a read error; the protein shown here comes from the DNA. The genes are TRDV1 and TRDJ1; either TRDD1, TRDD2 or TRDD3 may supply D (5 bases each). V gave up 9 bases and J gave up 3 bases, with 35 bases separating them. The CDR3 is 20 amino acids. CDR1 and CDR2 (germline): TSWWSYY, QGS. The CDR3 loop is CALAHFRGITDIVRADKLIF. DNA for the CDR3: TGTGCTCTGGCGCACTTCCGCGGGATTACTGACATAGTCAGGGCCGATAAACTCATCTTT.

A remark on this clone: A far larger clone differs by one base, so this is likely a read error. This CDR3 is also generated by other DNA sequences in the sample. The rearrangement uses TRDV1 and TRDJ1; 10 bases are a match to TRDD3. Here the J gene was assigned by germline matching of the DNA, as TCRdb has none. Germline assignment: CDR1 TSWWSYY and CDR2 QGS. Losses at the gene ends were 5 bases for V and 1 base for J; bases not matched to a gene: 19. The CDR3 extends over 20 amino acids. CDR3: CALGCPSLGLTGGCTDKLIF. CDR3 DNA: TGTGCTCTTGGGTGTCCCTCCCTCGGACTTACTGGGGGATGCACCGATAAACTCATCTTT.